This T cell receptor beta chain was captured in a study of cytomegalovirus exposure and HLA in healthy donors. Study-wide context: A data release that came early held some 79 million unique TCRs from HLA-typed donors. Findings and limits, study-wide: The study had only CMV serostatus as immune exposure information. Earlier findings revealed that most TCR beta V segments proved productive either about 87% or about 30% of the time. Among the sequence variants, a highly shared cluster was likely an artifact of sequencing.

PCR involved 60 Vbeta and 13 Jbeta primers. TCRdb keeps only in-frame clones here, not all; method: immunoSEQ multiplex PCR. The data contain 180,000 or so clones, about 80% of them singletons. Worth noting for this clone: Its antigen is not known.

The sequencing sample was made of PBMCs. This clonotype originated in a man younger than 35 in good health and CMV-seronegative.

The CDR3 spells CASSYQGLGTDTQYF. The CDR3 DNA sequence: TGTGCCAGCAGTTACCAGGGACTAGGCACAGATACGCAGTATTTT. This sequence joins TRBV6-5 and TRBJ2-3; TRBD2 aligns across 8 bases. The germline gives CDR1 MNHEY, CDR2 SVGAGI. With 2 bases clipped from V and 1 base from J, the junction kept 2 bases outside the gene matches. The length of the CDR3 is 15 residues.